This TCR beta chain is from a study of cytomegalovirus exposure and HLA in healthy donors. Study-wide results and caveats: There were several of the most significant clusters that appeared linked to common viral pathogens in a later analysis. V- and J-gene trimming in TCR beta was tied to a missense DCLRE1C variant by an analysis performed later. Some V segments (TRBV6-2 and TRBV6-3 among them) were excluded as indistinguishable. A previous analysis found most TCR beta V segments productive roughly 87% or roughly 30% of the time.

PCR was performed using 60 Vbeta and 13 Jbeta primers. Profiled with immunoSEQ multiplex PCR; TCRdb holds only in-frame clones, not every one. The data contain roughly 130,000 clones, about 80% of them singletons. This clone was observed a few times. Its cognate antigen is unknown. CDR3 size: 13 residues. CDR1 SSHAT and CDR2 FNYEAQ come from the germline V gene (reference sequence). J was trimmed by 8 bases and V by 3 bases; bases with no gene match: 4. This TCR was recovered from a human donor in good health. The sequenced material came from PBMCs. This sequence joins TRBV7-7 and TRBJ1-3, with 7 nucleotides matching TRBD1. CDR3 loop: CASSFRQGDTIYF. CDR3 DNA sequence: TGTGCCAGCAGCTTTCGACAGGGAGACACCATATATTTT.